A single T cell receptor (beta chain) is shown here with its context. RNA transcripts were the template for amplifying TCR beta CDR3 regions. TCR CDR3 underwent first-round RT-PCR with the HTBI primer set. TCRdb re-called the multiplex PCR reads through MiXCR, storing one row per CDR3 protein. The repertoire consists of about 360,000 distinct CDR3 sequences, with roughly 14% occurring once and the leading ten covering about a quarter. The data were obtained in a study of T cells in Graves' hyperthyroidism and ophthalmopathy. The CDR3 extends over 15 amino acids. V was shortened by 5 bases and J by 3 bases, with 16 bases between the two germline ends. CDR1 MNHNS and CDR2 SASEGT come from the germline V gene. Blood sampling occurred at first hyperthyroidism diagnosis, ahead of any ophthalmopathy symptoms. PBMCs were obtained from over 8.5 ml fresh peripheral blood.

This TCR was sampled from a woman aged 18-29 years with Graves' hyperthyroidism that later progressed to Graves' ophthalmopathy. J is TRBJ1-2 and V is TRBV6-1; tentatively, D is TRBD1 (6 bases). Sequencing used blood. CDR3: CASSRRDTRHYGYTF. The CDR3 DNA sequence: TGTGCCAGCAGTCGACGGGACACCCGACACTATGGCTACACCTTC.